Listed below are T cell receptor beta chains from one sample, sequenced in a study of T cells in Graves' hyperthyroidism and ophthalmopathy. Each CDR3 protein is one row after TCRdb ran MiXCR on the multiplex PCR reads. The sample includes about 280,000 distinct CDR3 sequences, around a quarter seen only once; the top ten take 25% to 30%. The sample consisted of blood. Every receptor here comes from a man between 35 and 55 years old with Graves' hyperthyroidism that later progressed to Graves' ophthalmopathy. Both conserved end residues are part of each CDR3. D genes are given only for firm matches. Size is stated for part of the rows, as once, few or many counts, or as a class when the clone is expanded.

D gene: TRBD1; V gene: TRBV10-3; clone size: -; J gene: TRBJ2-2; CDR3 DNA: TGTGCCGGAAGGATTACAGGGGGCGTTTACGGGGAGCTGCTTTTT; CDR3 protein: CAGRITGGVYGELLF
D gene: TRBD2; V gene: TRBV11-1; clone size: -; J gene: TRBJ2-4; CDR3 DNA: TGTGCCAGCACCAGAGACCGACTAGCGGGAGTCGGCGGGGACATTCAGTACTTC; CDR3 protein: CASTRDRLAGVGGDIQYF
D gene: -; V gene: TRBV27; clone size: many; J gene: TRBJ2-7; CDR3 DNA: TGTGCCAGCAGTTTGAACGGGACGATTCAATACGAGCAGTACTTC; CDR3 protein: CASSLNGTIQYEQYF
D gene: TRBD1; V gene: TRBV12-3/TRBV12-4; clone size: many; J gene: TRBJ2-1; CDR3 DNA: TGTGCCAGCAGAGCAGGGGGTTGGGAGCAGTTCTTC; CDR3 protein: CASRAGGWEQFF
D gene: TRBD1; V gene: TRBV7-9; clone size: many; J gene: TRBJ2-7; CDR3 DNA: TGTGCCAGCAGGGCCGGGACAGGGAGCTACGAGCAGTACTTC; CDR3 protein: CASRAGTGSYEQYF
D gene: -; V gene: TRBV19; clone size: -; J gene: TRBJ2-5; CDR3 DNA: TGTGCCAGTAGTCTCCGGTTGACCATCCGGCAGGAGACCCAGTACTTC; CDR3 protein: CASSLRLTIRQETQYF
D gene: -; V gene: TRBV2; clone size: many; J gene: TRBJ1-5; CDR3 DNA: TGTGCCAGCAGTTTTGAACAGACATATAGCAATCAGCCCCAGCATTTT; CDR3 protein: CASSFEQTYSNQPQHF
D gene: -; V gene: TRBV30; clone size: many; J gene: TRBJ1-1; CDR3 DNA: TGTGCCTGGAGTGTACGGGGGTGGCACTCGAACACTGAAGCTTTCTTT; CDR3 protein: CAWSVRGWHSNTEAFF
D gene: -; V gene: TRBV5-1; clone size: many; J gene: TRBJ2-7; CDR3 DNA: TGCGCCAGCAGCAATGCGAACGAGCAGTACTTC; CDR3 protein: CASSNANEQYF
D gene: -; V gene: TRBV6-1; clone size: -; J gene: TRBJ2-5; CDR3 DNA: TGTGCCAGCACCCCGACTGGAACGTTCGGGACCCAGTACTTC; CDR3 protein: CASTPTGTFGTQYF
D gene: TRBD2; V gene: TRBV6-2/TRBV6-3; clone size: -; J gene: TRBJ2-5; CDR3 DNA: TGTGCCAGCAGTTACATGGCGGGAGGTGAAGAGACCCAGTACTTC; CDR3 protein: CASSYMAGGEETQYF
D gene: TRBD2; V gene: TRBV5-1; clone size: few; J gene: TRBJ2-5; CDR3 DNA: TGCGCCAGCAGTCAGACTAGCGGGACGGCTCCGAGGGACTTC; CDR3 protein: CASSQTSGTAPRDF
D gene: -; V gene: TRBV28; clone size: -; J gene: TRBJ2-7; CDR3 DNA: TGTGCCAGCAGTTTTGACGGGAACGAGCAGTACTTC; CDR3 protein: CASSFDGNEQYF
D gene: TRBD1; V gene: TRBV28; clone size: many; J gene: TRBJ1-2; CDR3 DNA: TGTGCCAGCAGTTTAAACAGGGGAGATGGCTACACCTTC; CDR3 protein: CASSLNRGDGYTF
D gene: -; V gene: TRBV5-1; clone size: -; J gene: TRBJ2-7; CDR3 DNA: TGCGCCAGCAGCTTGGGCCGGGACAGGGTCGTTCTAGCGGGAGTGAACGCGACCTACTTC; CDR3 protein: CASSLGRDRVVLAGVNATYF
D gene: -; V gene: TRBV9; clone size: many; J gene: TRBJ2-5; CDR3 DNA: TGTGCCAGCAGCGTAGGTTTGGGGGGCCAAGAGACCCAGTACTTC; CDR3 protein: CASSVGLGGQETQYF
D gene: TRBD2; V gene: TRBV7-2; clone size: -; J gene: TRBJ2-2; CDR3 DNA: TGTGCCAGCATCACTAGCGGGAGGGCCATCGGGGAGCTGTTTTTT; CDR3 protein: CASITSGRAIGELFF
D gene: TRBD1; V gene: TRBV12-3/TRBV12-4; clone size: many; J gene: TRBJ1-1; CDR3 DNA: TGTGCCAGCACTAAGGACAGGGGCACTGAAGCTTTCTTT; CDR3 protein: CASTKDRGTEAFF
D gene: -; V gene: TRBV30; clone size: many; J gene: TRBJ1-5; CDR3 DNA: TGTGCCTGGAGTAACATTAGCAATCAGCCCCAGCATTTT; CDR3 protein: CAWSNISNQPQHF
D gene: -; V gene: TRBV30; clone size: many; J gene: TRBJ1-3; CDR3 DNA: TGTGCCTGGTTATCCAGGGTTTCTGGAAACACCATATATTTT; CDR3 protein: CAWLSRVSGNTIYF
D gene: -; V gene: TRBV12-3/TRBV12-4; clone size: many; J gene: TRBJ2-7; CDR3 DNA: TGTGCCAACAGCCGCCTTGGGGAGCAGTACTTC; CDR3 protein: CANSRLGEQYF
D gene: -; V gene: TRBV30; clone size: many; J gene: TRBJ2-7; CDR3 DNA: TGTGCCTGGACTATTGGGGGGGCGGCTGGGCGACCGTACTTC; CDR3 protein: CAWTIGGAAGRPYF
D gene: TRBD1; V gene: TRBV6-5; clone size: many; J gene: TRBJ1-1; CDR3 DNA: TGTGCCAGCAGTCCTCAGATGACAGGGTTCAGGACTGAAGCTTTCTTT; CDR3 protein: CASSPQMTGFRTEAFF
D gene: TRBD1; V gene: TRBV29-1; clone size: -; J gene: TRBJ2-6; CDR3 DNA: TGCAGCGTCAGGGGGACTGGGGCCAACGTCCTGACTTTC; CDR3 protein: CSVRGTGANVLTF
D gene: TRBD2; V gene: TRBV30; clone size: many; J gene: TRBJ2-5; CDR3 DNA: TGTGCCTGGAGTCCCCATAGCGGGAGGTCCGAGACCCAGTACTTC; CDR3 protein: CAWSPHSGRSETQYF
D gene: TRBD1; V gene: TRBV29-1; clone size: -; J gene: TRBJ2-6; CDR3 DNA: TGCAGCGTGGAAACCTGGGACAGGGGAAACTCTGGGGCCAACGTCCTGACTTTC; CDR3 protein: CSVETWDRGNSGANVLTF
D gene: -; V gene: TRBV6-1; clone size: -; J gene: TRBJ1-5; CDR3 DNA: TGTGCCAGCAAGGGAGAAGCTAGCAATCAGCCCCAGCATTTT; CDR3 protein: CASKGEASNQPQHF
D gene: -; V gene: TRBV6-1; clone size: few; J gene: TRBJ2-7; CDR3 DNA: TGTGCCAGCAGTCCATCTCACGGGCAGACTAGCTCCTACGAGCAGTACTTC; CDR3 protein: CASSPSHGQTSSYEQYF
D gene: -; V gene: TRBV7-8; clone size: many; J gene: TRBJ1-2; CDR3 DNA: TGTGCCAGCAGTCCCGGGGTCGGCTACACCTTC; CDR3 protein: CASSPGVGYTF
D gene: TRBD1; V gene: TRBV28; clone size: many; J gene: TRBJ1-6; CDR3 DNA: TGTGCCAGCAGTATCCGGACAGGGTATAATTCACCCCTCCACTTT; CDR3 protein: CASSIRTGYNSPLHF
D gene: -; V gene: TRBV25-1; clone size: many; J gene: TRBJ2-2; CDR3 DNA: TGTGCCAGCAGTGATATGACCGGTGAGCTGTTTTTT; CDR3 protein: CASSDMTGELFF
D gene: -; V gene: TRBV6-1; clone size: many; J gene: TRBJ2-4; CDR3 DNA: TGTGCCCTGGGGGGCAGCGAAAACATTCAGTACTTC; CDR3 protein: CALGGSENIQYF
D gene: -; V gene: TRBV10-3; clone size: many; J gene: TRBJ1-1; CDR3 DNA: TGTGCCATCCAGACGTATTATGGCACTGAAGCTTTCTTT; CDR3 protein: CAIQTYYGTEAFF
D gene: -; V gene: TRBV12-3/TRBV12-4; clone size: many; J gene: TRBJ2-7; CDR3 DNA: TGTGCCAGCAGTTCATATTACGAGCAGTACTTC; CDR3 protein: CASSSYYEQYF
D gene: -; V gene: TRBV7-9; clone size: many; J gene: TRBJ2-7; CDR3 DNA: TGTGCCAGCAGCTTAATCTCGGCAGGCTCCTACGAGCAGTACTTC; CDR3 protein: CASSLISAGSYEQYF
D gene: -; V gene: TRBV2; clone size: many; J gene: TRBJ1-2; CDR3 DNA: TGTGCCAGCACCCGGGGCCCACCTATGGGGCTTGGCTACACCTTC; CDR3 protein: CASTRGPPMGLGYTF
D gene: -; V gene: TRBV7-2; clone size: many; J gene: TRBJ1-2; CDR3 DNA: TGTGTCAGCAGCAAGGGCAGGAGGGATGGCTACACCTTC; CDR3 protein: CVSSKGRRDGYTF
D gene: -; V gene: TRBV29-1; clone size: few; J gene: TRBJ2-5; CDR3 DNA: TGCAGCGTTGCAGGACTAAGGGCGTACCAAGAGACCCAGTACTTC; CDR3 protein: CSVAGLRAYQETQYF
D gene: -; V gene: TRBV19; clone size: many; J gene: TRBJ2-5; CDR3 DNA: TGTGCCAGTAGTAGGTGGGGCCAAGAGACCCAGTACTTC; CDR3 protein: CASSRWGQETQYF
D gene: -; V gene: TRBV6-5; clone size: -; J gene: TRBJ2-5; CDR3 DNA: TGTGCCAGCAGTTACGACAGGTCAAGGGTAGAGACCCAGTACTTC; CDR3 protein: CASSYDRSRVETQYF
D gene: -; V gene: TRBV10-3; clone size: many; J gene: TRBJ1-1; CDR3 DNA: TGTGCCACTCAAGACAGAGCTGAAGCTTTCTTT; CDR3 protein: CATQDRAEAFF
D gene: TRBD1; V gene: TRBV12-3/TRBV12-4; clone size: many; J gene: TRBJ2-7; CDR3 DNA: TGTGCCAGCAGGTCCTCCGGGACAGATTCCTACGAGCAGTACTTC; CDR3 protein: CASRSSGTDSYEQYF
D gene: TRBD2; V gene: TRBV4-1; clone size: many; J gene: TRBJ2-2; CDR3 DNA: TGCGCCAGCAGCCAAGAAGTGGCGGGAGGGCCAAGGACCGGGGAGCTGTTTTTT; CDR3 protein: CASSQEVAGGPRTGELFF
D gene: TRBD2; V gene: TRBV5-1; clone size: many; J gene: TRBJ2-2; CDR3 DNA: TGCGCCAGCAGGAACGCGGGAGGGCCGAGCACCGGGGAGCTGTTTTTT; CDR3 protein: CASRNAGGPSTGELFF
D gene: TRBD1; V gene: TRBV27; clone size: many; J gene: TRBJ1-2; CDR3 DNA: TGTGCCAGCAGTTTATCGTACAGGGGGGCTGGCTACACCTTC; CDR3 protein: CASSLSYRGAGYTF
D gene: -; V gene: TRBV7-2; clone size: -; J gene: TRBJ2-7; CDR3 DNA: TGTGCCAGCAGCTTAGCCGGGGACGCCTACGAGCAGTACTTC; CDR3 protein: CASSLAGDAYEQYF
D gene: TRBD1; V gene: TRBV30; clone size: many; J gene: TRBJ2-7; CDR3 DNA: TGTGCCTGGAGCCACCGGGACAGGGCCGAGCAGTACTTC; CDR3 protein: CAWSHRDRAEQYF
D gene: -; V gene: TRBV29-1; clone size: many; J gene: TRBJ1-2; CDR3 DNA: TGCAGCGTCCCCACTCCGCCACGAAACTATGGCTACACCTTC; CDR3 protein: CSVPTPPRNYGYTF
D gene: TRBD2; V gene: TRBV11-2; clone size: few; J gene: TRBJ2-7; CDR3 DNA: TGTGCCAGCAGCTTATTCGTCGTGACTAGCGAAAAGGGGCAGTACTTC; CDR3 protein: CASSLFVVTSEKGQYF
D gene: -; V gene: TRBV6-2/TRBV6-3; clone size: -; J gene: TRBJ2-7; CDR3 DNA: TGTGCCAGTAGGGACACCTACGAGCAGTACTTC; CDR3 protein: CASRDTYEQYF
D gene: -; V gene: TRBV10-1; clone size: many; J gene: TRBJ2-7; CDR3 DNA: TGCGCCACGGGAAGGGGAGAGTACCCCTACGAGCAGTACTTC; CDR3 protein: CATGRGEYPYEQYF
D gene: TRBD1; V gene: TRBV29-1; clone size: -; J gene: TRBJ2-7; CDR3 DNA: TGCAGCGTAAGGACAGGGTCCTACGAGCAGTACTTC; CDR3 protein: CSVRTGSYEQYF
D gene: TRBD1; V gene: TRBV6-1; clone size: many; J gene: TRBJ1-1; CDR3 DNA: TGTGCCAGCAGGCCGGGACAGCTGATTAACACTGAAGCTTTCTTT; CDR3 protein: CASRPGQLINTEAFF
D gene: -; V gene: TRBV24-1; clone size: many; J gene: TRBJ2-2; CDR3 DNA: TGTGCCACCAGTGATCCCCTCGGCGACACCGGGGAGCTGTTTTTT; CDR3 protein: CATSDPLGDTGELFF
D gene: TRBD1; V gene: TRBV6-5; clone size: many; J gene: TRBJ2-2; CDR3 DNA: TGTGCCAGCAGCTACCGGGACAGCATATCGAACACCGGGGAGCTGTTTTTT; CDR3 protein: CASSYRDSISNTGELFF
D gene: -; V gene: TRBV28; clone size: many; J gene: TRBJ1-2; CDR3 DNA: TGTGCCAGCAGCTCGGACGGCTATGGCTACACCTTC; CDR3 protein: CASSSDGYGYTF
D gene: -; V gene: TRBV30; clone size: many; J gene: TRBJ2-5; CDR3 DNA: TGTGCCTGGACTTACGGAAGTCGTCCCGAGACCCAGTACTTC; CDR3 protein: CAWTYGSRPETQYF
D gene: -; V gene: TRBV30; clone size: many; J gene: TRBJ2-7; CDR3 DNA: TGTGCCTGGAGTGCTGGTGATAGGGCTAGGACCTACGAGCAGTACTTC; CDR3 protein: CAWSAGDRARTYEQYF
D gene: -; V gene: TRBV24-1; clone size: many; J gene: TRBJ2-7; CDR3 DNA: TGTGCCACCAGTGATTCTCACGTCGGGGAGCAGTACTTC; CDR3 protein: CATSDSHVGEQYF
D gene: TRBD2; V gene: TRBV19; clone size: -; J gene: TRBJ2-5; CDR3 DNA: TGTGCCAGTAGTAGACTAGCGGGAGGGGCCATACAAGAGACCCAGTACTTC; CDR3 protein: CASSRLAGGAIQETQYF